A single sample is the source of the 30 T cell receptor beta chains below, sequenced in a study of CD8+ T cells in alopecia areata. Sequencing used cDNA as its template, made by extracting RNA and reverse transcribing it. Clones were sequenced by immunoSEQ multiplex PCR, and TCRdb holds only the in-frame ones, with some missing. Of over 95,000 clones listed, roughly 50% are singletons. Treatment given: oral pan-JAK inhibitor, 5-10 mg twice daily. This specimen was CD4+ T cells sorted from blood, taken at week 24, from a patient treated with tofacitinib. These receptors were collected from a human donor with alopecia areata.

The rearrangement links TRBV30 to TRBJ1-1, with D unclear. CDR3 length equals 13 residues. Trimming shortened V by 0 bases and J by 0 bases, and 5 bases separated the two germline ends. The germline CDR1 and CDR2 sequences are GTSNPN and SVGIG (reference sequence). The CDR3 DNA follows: TGTGCCTGGAGTGTCCAGATGAACACTGAAGCTTTCTTT. This translates into CAWSVQMNTEAFF.

This clone appeared a few times. The chain's CDR3 is CASSRGTDLTGYTF. The CDR3 bases are TGTGCCAGCTCTCGGGGGACTGACCTGACGGGCTACACCTTC. The rearrangement links TRBV18 to TRBJ1-2; D possibly corresponds to TRBD1 (5 bases). Per germline, CDR1 KGHSH and CDR2 LQKENI. V dropped 6 bases and J dropped 8 bases, with 19 bases sitting between them. The CDR3 is made up of 14 amino acids.

The chain employs TRBV29-1 and TRBJ1-1; D gene unclear. Germline assignment: CDR1 SQVTM and CDR2 ANQGSEA. Trimming removed 6 bases from V and 2 bases from J, with 10 bases in between. The CDR3 is 12 amino acids. Here the CDR3 reads CSVLRANTEAFF. CDR3 bases: TGCAGCGTCCTACGGGCAAACACTGAAGCTTTCTTT. The whole variable domain, filled in from reference TRBV29-1 and TRBJ1-1, reads SAVISQKPSRDICQRGTSLTIQCQVDSQVTMMFWYRQQPGQSLTLIATANQGSEATYESGFVIDKFPISRPNLTFSTLTVSNMSPEDSSIYLCSVLRANTEAFFGQGTRLTVV.

This clone was seen a handful of times. V gene TRBV21-1 combines with J gene TRBJ1-4; the DNA was not used to check the table's D call, TRBD1. TRBV21-1 is a pseudogene segment. This CDR3 spans 16 amino acids. DNA for the CDR3: TGTGCCAGCAGCAAAGGGCCGGGACAGGGTTGGGAAAAACTGTTTTTT. Its translation: CASSKGPGQGWEKLFF.

The chain links TRBV9 to TRBJ1-6; tentative D call: TRBD1 (5 bases). Trimming took off 5 bases at V and 7 bases at J, with 13 bases between the two ends. This CDR3 comprises 14 residues. Germline lookup yields CDR1 SGDLS and CDR2 YYNGEE. CDR3 DNA: TGTGCCAGCAGGAGGGACCTTGGAAATTCACCCCTCCACTTT. This codes for CASRRDLGNSPLHF.

The chain uses TRBV18 and TRBJ2-3; no reliable D call. This CDR3 is 14 amino acids long. Germline-derived CDR1 and CDR2 are KGHSH and LQKENI. The V end lost 3 bases, the J end lost 6 bases, and 13 bases lay between the germline ends. DNA for the CDR3: TGTGCCAGCTCACCCACGGGTACGAGCGATACGCAGTATTTT. The encoded protein is CASSPTGTSDTQYF.

The chain joins TRBV5-1 to TRBJ2-7; a weak D match, TRBD2 (7 bases). Trimming shortened V by 2 bases and J by 0 bases, and 12 bases separated the two germline ends. In germline, CDR1 is SGHRS, CDR2 YFSETQ. This CDR3 is built from 15 residues. CDR3 nucleotides: TGCGCCAGCAGCTTAACGGCGGGGGCCTCCTACGAGCAGTACTTC. Protein: CASSLTAGASYEQYF.

J is TRBJ1-3 and V is TRBV5-5; 7 bases agree with TRBD1. Germline CDR1 reads SGHKS; CDR2 reads YYEKEE (reference sequence). With 3 bases clipped from V and 2 bases from J, the junction kept 2 bases outside the gene matches. There are 14 residues in the CDR3. In DNA form, the CDR3 reads TGTGCCAGCAGCTCCGGGACAGCTGGAAACACCATATATTTT. Protein sequence: CASSSGTAGNTIYF. The entire variable domain, with the rest obtained from reference TRBV5-5 and TRBJ1-3, is as follows: DAGVTQSPTHLIKTRGQQVTLRCSPISGHKSVSWYQQVLGQGPQFIFQYYEKEERGRGNFPDRFSARQFPNYSSELNVNALLLGDSALYLCASSSGTAGNTIYFGEGSWLTVV.

CDR3 sequence: CASSPRLAGYYNEQFF. Written as DNA, the CDR3 is TGCGCCAGCAGCCCCCGACTAGCGGGATACTACAATGAGCAGTTCTTC. This chain uses TRBV4-1 with TRBJ2-1; 11 nucleotides match TRBD2. The ends lost 4 bases at V and 3 bases at J; junction bases unmatched: 5. In germline, CDR1 is MGHRA, CDR2 YSYEKL. The CDR3 is 16 residues long.

The chain has TRBV2 and TRBJ1-2; D gene uncertain. The germline CDR1 and CDR2 sequences are SNHLY and FYNNEI. CDR3 length: 14 amino acids. Between the trimmed V and J ends, which lost 8 bases and 0 bases, there was a span of 13 bases. The CDR3 sequence: CASSERGANYGYTF. CDR3 nucleotide sequence: TGTGCCAGCTCCGAGCGGGGAGCTAACTATGGCTACACCTTC.

The chain couples TRBV29-1 to TRBJ2-5; 8 nucleotides line up with TRBD1. The DNA end favors TRBJ2-7, so the J call may be wrong. This CDR3 spans 12 amino acids. Germline CDR1 is SQVTM and CDR2 is ANQGSEA. The CDR3 nucleotides are TGCAGCGTTGCCAGGGGGCCGGACGAGCAGTACTTC. This gives the protein CSVARGPDEQYF.

Turning to this clone: The conserved final phenylalanine or tryptophan is absent from the CDR3, which likely points to a read error. The chain combines TRBV9 with TRBJ1-2; D gene uncertain. The CDR3 runs to 12 residues. The V gene's germline CDR1 is SGDLS and CDR2 YYNGEE. Trimming shortened V by 6 bases and J by 8 bases, and 14 bases separated the two germline ends. CDR3 amino acids: CASNSVASGYTL. The CDR3 DNA is TGTGCCAGCAACTCAGTCGCCTCGGGCTACACCCTC.

This clone showed up just once. V usage is TRBV28 and J usage is TRBJ2-7; possibly TRBD1 for D (5 bases). Germline CDR1 reads MDHEN; CDR2 reads SYDVKM. The CDR3 runs 13 residues. Trimming pared 7 bases from V and 6 bases from J, leaving 16 bases between. The CDR3 protein is CASTGQGEREQYF. The CDR3 DNA reads as TGTGCCAGCACAGGGCAGGGCGAACGCGAGCAGTACTTC.

The chain recombines TRBV6-1 with TRBJ1-5, with D hard to call. Germline V CDR1 and CDR2: MNHNS, SASEGT. Trimming shortened V by 2 bases and J by 6 bases, and 17 bases separated the two germline ends. This CDR3 spans 16 amino acids. The CDR3 loop is CASSEPPALGIQPQHF. CDR3 bases: TGTGCCAGCAGTGAACCCCCAGCCTTGGGGATTCAGCCCCAGCATTTT.

The rearrangement uses TRBV7-2 and TRBJ1-2; D remains ambiguous. Trimming removed 5 bases from V and 4 bases from J, with 14 bases in between. This CDR3 has 14 residues. CDR1 and CDR2 (germline): SGHTA, FQGNSA. The CDR3 spells CASSQAGSPYGYTF. CDR3 nucleotides: TGTGCCAGCAGCCAAGCCGGGTCCCCCTATGGCTACACCTTC.

This sequence joins TRBV29-1 and TRBJ1-5; D might be TRBD1 (6 bases). CDR3 length equals 13 residues. Trimming cost V 4 bases and J 8 bases, with 15 bases left between them. In germline, CDR1 is SQVTM, CDR2 ANQGSEA. The CDR3 bases are TGCAGCGTTGTGGGAATAGGGGGGGAGCCCCAGCATTTT. Translating gives CSVVGIGGEPQHF.

J is TRBJ2-7 and V is TRBV30, with 7 positions matching TRBD1. Germline V gene data show CDR1 as GTSNPN and CDR2 as SVGIG (reference sequence). J lost 5 bases, V lost 2 bases, and 9 bases had no gene match. The CDR3 length is 14 residues. CDR3 nucleotide sequence: TGTGCCTGGAGTCCCAGACAGGGAGTCAACGAGCAGTACTTC. This sequence encodes CAWSPRQGVNEQYF.

V gene TRBV19 combines with J gene TRBJ1-1; 7 bases are a match to TRBD1. Trimming took 5 bases from V and 0 from J; bases not matched to a gene: 6. CDR3 length equals 15 residues. Germline loops: CDR1 LNHDA, CDR2 SQIVND (reference sequence). CDR3 bases: TGTGCCAGTAGTCCCTCGGACAGGTTGAACACTGAAGCTTTCTTT. It is translated as CASSPSDRLNTEAFF.

This clone was counted between two and nine times. Germline and junction disagree at one end, which may indicate a read error. This sample includes further DNA sequences coding for the same CDR3. The rearrangement uses TRBV7-7 and TRBJ2-3, with 9 bases identical to TRBD2. Per the germline V gene, CDR1 is SSHAT and CDR2 is FNYEAQ (reference sequence). The CDR3 has 13 residues. CDR3 loop: CASSLAGADTQYF. CDR3 DNA: TGTGCTAGCAGCTTAGCGGGGGCAGATACGCAGTATTTT.

The chain uses TRBV7-2 and TRBJ2-1; a weak D match, TRBD2 (6 bases). Between the trimmed V and J ends, which lost 7 bases and 1 base, there was a span of 11 bases. The CDR3 is made up of 14 amino acids. The germline CDR1 and CDR2 sequences are SGHTA and FQGNSA. The CDR3 DNA is TGTGCCAGCACCCCAAGCGGGTCCTACAATGAGCAGTTCTTC. It is translated as CASTPSGSYNEQFF.

This chain connects TRBV5-1 to TRBJ1-6; the D is unclear. The CDR3 is 12 amino acids. Germline CDR1 is SGHRS and CDR2 is YFSETQ. V was clipped by 2 bases and J by 7 bases, with 4 bases between them. The CDR3 coding sequence is TGCGCCAGCAGCTTTCAGAATTCACCCCTCCACTTT. It codes for CASSFQNSPLHF.

V gene TRBV11-2 combines with J gene TRBJ1-2, with TRBD1 as a possible D gene (5 bases). The CDR3 extends over 12 amino acids. Germline loops: CDR1 SGHAT, CDR2 FQNNGV. Trimming stripped 5 bases from V and 4 bases from J, with 8 bases between. CDR3 sequence (DNA): TGTGCCAGCAGCCCGGGGGTCTATGGCTACACCTTC. Protein sequence: CASSPGVYGYTF.

About this clone itself: The same CDR3 is also encoded by other DNA sequences in this sample. The V and J genes are TRBV11-3 and TRBJ1-1; D gene uncertain. The CDR3 totals 13 residues. V was pared by 2 bases and J by 5 bases, with 9 bases between. The germline V gene encodes CDR1 SGHNT and CDR2 YENEEA. CDR3 region: CASSLTRGTEAFF. For the CDR3, the DNA is TGTGCCAGCAGCTTAACACGGGGAACTGAAGCTTTCTTT.

This clone turned up a few times. The chain joins TRBV19 to TRBJ1-1; D is ambiguous. The CDR3 covers 13 residues. The germline gives CDR1 LNHDA, CDR2 SQIVND (reference sequence). V lost 1 base and J lost 4, with 7 bases in between. The CDR3: CASSIGPGTEAFF. The CDR3 DNA sequence: TGTGCCAGTAGTATAGGACCGGGCACTGAAGCTTTCTTT.

The chain combines TRBV2 with TRBJ2-5, with D uncertain. Germline values: CDR1 SNHLY, CDR2 FYNNEI. Trimming removed 7 bases at V and 5 bases at J, with 11 bases between. The CDR3 contains 12 residues. The CDR3 is CASNRDGETQYF. The CDR3 DNA sequence: TGTGCCAGCAACAGAGACGGGGAGACCCAGTACTTC.

This clone was observed a handful of times. The chain carries TRBV7-8 and TRBJ2-7, with a weak D call TRBD2 (6 bases). The length of the CDR3 is 16 residues. With 7 bases removed from V and 5 bases from J, the gap between germline ends came to 24 bases. Germline CDR1 is SGHVS and CDR2 is FQNEAQ. The CDR3 loop is CASTTIGRGLIDEQYF. As DNA, the CDR3 is TGTGCCAGCACCACTATCGGGCGGGGCCTGATCGACGAGCAGTACTTC.

The genes are TRBV29-1 and TRBJ1-2; TRBD1 is a possible D gene (5 bases). CDR3 length equals 13 residues. With 4 bases removed from V and 8 bases from J, the gap between germline ends came to 17 bases. The V gene's germline CDR1 is SQVTM and CDR2 ANQGSEA. CDR3 in DNA: TGCAGCGTTGGGGCCGGGGGTCACCGGGGCTACACCTTC. Translated, it gives CSVGAGGHRGYTF.

The chain is built from TRBV5-1 and TRBJ1-4; 7 bases are a match to TRBD1. Germline CDR1 and CDR2: SGHRS and YFSETQ. J gave up 3 bases and V 3 bases, and 2 bases lay outside the gene matches. The CDR3 covers 14 residues. This CDR3 is CASSSGQSNEKLFF. CDR3 coding DNA: TGCGCCAGCAGCTCGGGACAGTCTAATGAAAAACTGTTTTTT.

This chain connects TRBV5-1 to TRBJ2-1; 9 bases agree with TRBD1. There are 15 residues in the CDR3. From germline, CDR1 is SGHRS and CDR2 YFSETQ. V lost 0 bases and J lost 6; bases outside the gene matches: 4. The CDR3 region has the DNA TGCGCCAGCAGCTTGGGAGGGACAGGGATCAATGAGCAGTTCTTC. It is translated as CASSLGGTGINEQFF.

This clone was seen only a few times. The chain recombines TRBV5-1 with TRBJ2-2; D gene uncertain. This CDR3 region has 14 residues. CDR1 SGHRS and CDR2 YFSETQ come from the germline V gene. V was shortened by 7 bases and J by 1 base, with 11 bases between the two germline ends. The CDR3 DNA reads TGCGCCAGCGGTCTCCAGGTGAACACCGGGGAGCTGTTTTTT. It translates to CASGLQVNTGELFF.